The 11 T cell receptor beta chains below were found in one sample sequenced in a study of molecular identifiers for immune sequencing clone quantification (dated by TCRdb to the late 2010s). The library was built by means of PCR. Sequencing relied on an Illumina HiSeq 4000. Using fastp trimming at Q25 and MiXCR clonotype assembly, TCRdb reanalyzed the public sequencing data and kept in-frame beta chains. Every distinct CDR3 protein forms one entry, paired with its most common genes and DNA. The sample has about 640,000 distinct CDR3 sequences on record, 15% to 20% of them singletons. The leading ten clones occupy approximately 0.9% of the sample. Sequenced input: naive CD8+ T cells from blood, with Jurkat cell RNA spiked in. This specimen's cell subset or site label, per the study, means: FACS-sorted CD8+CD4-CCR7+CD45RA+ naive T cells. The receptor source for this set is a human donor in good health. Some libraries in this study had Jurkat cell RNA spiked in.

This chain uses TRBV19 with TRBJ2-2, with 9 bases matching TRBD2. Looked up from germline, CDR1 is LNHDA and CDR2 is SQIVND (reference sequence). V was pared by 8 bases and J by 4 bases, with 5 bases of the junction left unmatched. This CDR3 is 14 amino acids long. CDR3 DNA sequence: TGTGCCAGTGCGGGAGGGTTAGGCACCGGGGAGCTGTTTTTT. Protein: CASAGGLGTGELFF.

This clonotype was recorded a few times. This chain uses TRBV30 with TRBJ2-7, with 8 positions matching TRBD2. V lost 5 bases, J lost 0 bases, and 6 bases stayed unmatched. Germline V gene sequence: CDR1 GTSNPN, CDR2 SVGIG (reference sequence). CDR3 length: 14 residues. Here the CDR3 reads CAWAYSGASYEQYF. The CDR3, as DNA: TGTGCCTGGGCATATAGCGGGGCCTCCTACGAGCAGTACTTC.

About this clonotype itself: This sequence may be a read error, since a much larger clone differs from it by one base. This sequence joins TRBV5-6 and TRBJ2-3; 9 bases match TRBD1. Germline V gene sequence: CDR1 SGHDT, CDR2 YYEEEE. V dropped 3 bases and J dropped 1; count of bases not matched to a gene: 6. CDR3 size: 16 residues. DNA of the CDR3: TGTGCCAGCAGCTGGGCGACAGGGGGAGGCACAGATACGCAGTATTTT. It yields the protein CASSWATGGGTDTQYF. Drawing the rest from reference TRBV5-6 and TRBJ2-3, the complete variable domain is DAGVTQSPTHLIKTRGQQVTLRCSPKSGHDTVSWYQQALGQGPQFIFQYYEEEERQRGNFPDRFSGHQFPNYSSELNVNALLLGDSALYLCASSWATGGGTDTQYFGPGTRLTVL.

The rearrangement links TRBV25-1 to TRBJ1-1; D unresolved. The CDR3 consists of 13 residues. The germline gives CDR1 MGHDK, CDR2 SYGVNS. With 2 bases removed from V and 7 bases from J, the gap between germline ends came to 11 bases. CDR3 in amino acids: CASSELSSNEAFF. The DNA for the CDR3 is TGTGCCAGCAGTGAACTTAGCAGTAATGAAGCTTTCTTT.

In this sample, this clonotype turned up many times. CDR3 nucleotide sequence: TGCAGTGCTAGGGGGACTAGCGGGGGGAGGGCAGATACGCAGTATTTT. Protein: CSARGTSGGRADTQYF. The chain uses TRBV20-1 and TRBJ2-3; 15 bases fit TRBD2. J was trimmed by 4 bases and V by 3 bases; bases with no gene match: 5. Germline CDR1 DFQATT, CDR2 SNEGSKA (reference sequence). This CDR3 is 16 amino acids long.

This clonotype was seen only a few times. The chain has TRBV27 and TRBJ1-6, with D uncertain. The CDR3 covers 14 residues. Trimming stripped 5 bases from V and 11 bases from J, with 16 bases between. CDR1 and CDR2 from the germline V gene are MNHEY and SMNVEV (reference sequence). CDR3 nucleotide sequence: TGTGCCAGCAGTCCCCCGGACTCGTATGCACCCCTCCACTTT. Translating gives CASSPPDSYAPLHF.

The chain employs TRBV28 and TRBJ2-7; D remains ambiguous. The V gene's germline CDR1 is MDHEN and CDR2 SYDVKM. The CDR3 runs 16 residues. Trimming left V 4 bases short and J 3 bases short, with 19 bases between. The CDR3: CASSSTPIRMIYEQYF. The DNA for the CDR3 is TGTGCCAGCAGTTCAACCCCTATCCGGATGATCTACGAGCAGTACTTC. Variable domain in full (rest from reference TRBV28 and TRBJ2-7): DVKVTQSSRYLVKRTGEKVFLECVQDMDHENMFWYRQDPGLGLRLIYFSYDVKMKEKGDIPEGYSVSREKKERFSLILESASTNQTSMYLCASSSTPIRMIYEQYFGPGTRLTVT.

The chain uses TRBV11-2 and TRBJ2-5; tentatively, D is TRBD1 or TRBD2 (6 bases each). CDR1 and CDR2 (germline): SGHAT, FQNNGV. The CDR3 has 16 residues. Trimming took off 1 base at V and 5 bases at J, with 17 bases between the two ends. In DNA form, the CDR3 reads TGTGCCAGCAGCTTAGGATATGAGGGGGGCTGGGAGACCCAGTACTTC. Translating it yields CASSLGYEGGWETQYF.

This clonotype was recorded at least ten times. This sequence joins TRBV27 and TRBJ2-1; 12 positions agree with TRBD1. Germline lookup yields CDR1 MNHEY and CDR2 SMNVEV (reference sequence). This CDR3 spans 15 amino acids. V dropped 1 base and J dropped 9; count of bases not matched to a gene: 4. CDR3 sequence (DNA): TGTGCCAGCAGTTTATGGGGACAGGGGGCAGTTGAGCAGTTCTTC. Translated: CASSLWGQGAVEQFF.

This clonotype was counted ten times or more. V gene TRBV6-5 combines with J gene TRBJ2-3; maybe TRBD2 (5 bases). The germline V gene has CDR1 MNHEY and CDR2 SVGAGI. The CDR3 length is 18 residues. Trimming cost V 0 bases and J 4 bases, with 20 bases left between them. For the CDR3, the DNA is TGTGCCAGCAGTTACTCGATTGCGGGTATCCATTTTTCAGATACGCAGTATTTT. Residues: CASSYSIAGIHFSDTQYF.

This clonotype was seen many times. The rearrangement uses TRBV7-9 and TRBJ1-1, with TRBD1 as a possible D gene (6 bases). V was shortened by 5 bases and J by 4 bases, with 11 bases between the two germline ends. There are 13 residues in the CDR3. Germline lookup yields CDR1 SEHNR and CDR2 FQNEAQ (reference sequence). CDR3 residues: CASSRQGSTEAFF. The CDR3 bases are TGTGCCAGCAGCCGGCAGGGGTCCACTGAAGCTTTCTTT. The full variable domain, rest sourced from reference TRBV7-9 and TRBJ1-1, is DTGVSQNPRHKITKRGQNVTFRCDPISEHNRLYWYRQTLGQGPEFLTYFQNEAQLEKSRLLSDRFSAERPKGSFSTLEIQRTEQGDSAMYLCASSRQGSTEAFFGQGTRLTVV.